The next 26 T cell receptor beta chains were all read from a single sample in a study of CD8 T cell repertoires and HIV-1 epitope variants. TCRdb's table, derived via immunoSEQ multiplex PCR, lists solely in-frame clones and lacks some. The sample lists thousands of clones, less than 70% occurring once. Their specific antigens are unknown. The sample consisted of cultured CD8+ T cells derived from PBMCs. These receptors originate from a male donor with HIV.

J is TRBJ1-1 and V is TRBV25-1; TRBD1 matches at 7 bases. This CDR3 has 13 residues. Germline-derived CDR1 and CDR2 are MGHDK and SYGVNS. Trimming took 2 bases from V and 6 from J; bases not matched to a gene: 3. The CDR3 spells CASSERQGPEAFF. In nucleotides, the CDR3 is TGTGCCAGCAGTGAACGACAGGGCCCTGAAGCTTTCTTT.

V and J are TRBV4-1 and TRBJ2-2, with TRBD2 identical over 12 bases. The V gene's germline CDR1 is MGHRA and CDR2 YSYEKL. The CDR3 runs 18 residues. The trim removed 0 bases at V and 4 bases at J, leaving 6 bases unmatched. CDR3 in DNA: TGCGCCAGCAGCCAAGATAGCCTAGCGGGGGGGGTCACCGGGGAGCTGTTTTTT. Amino acid sequence: CASSQDSLAGGVTGELFF.

The chain joins TRBV4-1 to TRBJ2-3; TRBD1 might be the D (6 bases). The CDR3 has 18 residues. Germline lookup yields CDR1 MGHRA and CDR2 YSYEKL. The V and J ends lost 1 base and 0 bases respectively, with 17 bases between them. The CDR3 region has the DNA TGCGCCAGCAGCCAAGGGGCCCGCAGGGGATCTAGCACAGATACGCAGTATTTT. Translation: CASSQGARRGSSTDTQYF.

The chain joins TRBV5-1 to TRBJ1-2, with D possibly being TRBD1 (6 bases). V was pared by 3 bases and J by 2 bases, with 8 bases between. The CDR3 has 13 amino acids. In germline, CDR1 is SGHRS, CDR2 YFSETQ. The CDR3 protein is CASSSGQNYGYTF. The CDR3 DNA reads as TGCGCCAGCAGCTCAGGACAGAACTATGGCTACACCTTC.

J is TRBJ2-3 and V is TRBV10-1, with D perhaps given as TRBD1 or TRBD2 (5 bases each). This CDR3 has 12 residues. Trimming stripped 2 bases from V and 5 bases from J, with 5 bases between. CDR1 and CDR2 from the germline V gene are WNHNN and SYGVQD (reference sequence). The CDR3 loop is CASSEGGDTQYF. CDR3 coding DNA: TGCGCCAGCAGTGAGGGGGGAGATACGCAGTATTTT.

The chain is built from TRBV2 and TRBJ2-7; TRBD2 is a possible D gene (6 bases). The V end lost 8 bases, the J end lost 3 bases, and 14 bases lay between the germline ends. In germline, CDR1 is SNHLY, CDR2 FYNNEI. The CDR3 is made up of 13 amino acids. The CDR3 is CASCMGGYYEQYF. CDR3 DNA: TGTGCCAGCTGTATGGGGGGTTACTACGAGCAGTACTTC.

This chain links TRBV4-2 with TRBJ2-7; 8 bases map to TRBD1. Looked up from germline, CDR1 is LGHNA and CDR2 is YNFKEQ. J was trimmed by 5 bases and V by 1 base; bases with no gene match: 7. This CDR3 is 15 amino acids long. The CDR3, as DNA: TGTGCCAGCAGCCAAGCGGGCGGGACAGGCAACGAGCAGTACTTC. This sequence encodes CASSQAGGTGNEQYF.

The chain links TRBV11-2 to TRBJ2-2, with a tentative D call TRBD2 (5 bases). This CDR3 region has 14 residues. Germline loops: CDR1 SGHAT, CDR2 FQNNGV. V was pared by 1 base and J by 2 bases, with 5 bases between. DNA for the CDR3: TGTGCCAGCAGCTTAGCGGGAAACACCGGGGAGCTGTTTTTT. The encoded protein is CASSLAGNTGELFF.

This clone appeared once. This chain connects TRBV19 to TRBJ1-2, with 7 bases fitting TRBD1. This CDR3 is built from 14 residues. Germline assignment: CDR1 LNHDA and CDR2 SQIVND (reference sequence). Trimming at V came to 5 bases and at J to 4 bases, leaving 7 bases not matched to a gene. CDR3 loop: CASSPGTDLYGYTF. CDR3 sequence (DNA): TGTGCCAGTAGTCCTGGGACAGATCTCTATGGCTACACCTTC.

This rearrangement joins TRBV25-1 to TRBJ2-3; TRBD2 matches at 9 bases. CDR1 MGHDK and CDR2 SYGVNS come from the germline V gene. Unmatched junction bases numbered 13, after V lost 2 bases and J lost 4 bases. This CDR3 is built from 18 residues. The CDR3 region is CASSEPLGTSLIPDTQYF. CDR3 nucleotide sequence: TGTGCCAGCAGTGAACCTCTTGGGACTAGCTTGATCCCAGATACGCAGTATTTT.

V usage is TRBV7-6 and J usage is TRBJ2-7; tentative D call: TRBD2 (6 bases). V was shortened by 1 base and J by 2 bases, with 24 bases between the two germline ends. The CDR3 spans 19 residues. The germline V gene has CDR1 SGHVS and CDR2 FNYEAQ. DNA of the CDR3: TGTGCCAGCAGCTTAGGAGGGTTGGGGTCCAGCGGGCCGGCCTACGAGCAGTACTTC. It encodes CASSLGGLGSSGPAYEQYF.

CDR3 DNA sequence: TGTGCCAGCAGCTTATCAGACACTGAAGCTTTCTTT. Protein product: CASSLSDTEAFF. The rearrangement joins TRBV13 to TRBJ1-1; D call uncertain. CDR1 and CDR2 (germline): PRHDT, FYEKMQ (reference sequence). V was shortened by 2 bases and J by 3 bases, with 4 bases between the two germline ends. This CDR3 comprises 12 residues.

The V call is TRBV27, the J call TRBJ1-1; no firm D call. V lost 0 bases and J lost 4, with 6 bases in between. CDR1 is MNHEY, CDR2 SMNVEV, per germline (reference sequence). This CDR3 spans 13 amino acids. The CDR3 sequence: CASSLSVRTEAFF. In nucleotides, the CDR3 is TGTGCCAGCAGTTTATCAGTCCGCACTGAAGCTTTCTTT.

This clone was recorded a few times. CDR3 nucleotide sequence: TGTGCCAGCAGTGACAGGAACACCGGGGAGCTGTTTTTT. It is translated as CASSDRNTGELFF. The chain recombines TRBV6-4 with TRBJ2-2; D remains unclear. Germline V gene lookup returns CDR1 MRHNA and CDR2 SNTAGT. V was cut by 2 bases and J by 1 base, with 2 bases left in between. This CDR3 is built from 13 residues.

The chain has TRBV5-8 and TRBJ2-7, with a weak D call TRBD1 (5 bases). V lost 4 bases, J lost 2 bases, and 13 bases lay in between. Per the germline V gene, CDR1 is SGHTS and CDR2 is YDEGEE. The CDR3 length is 14 residues. For the CDR3, the DNA is TGTGCCAGCAGCGACTCGACAGTTACCTACGAGCAGTACTTC. It translates to CASSDSTVTYEQYF. Full variable domain (rest looked up from reference TRBV5-8 and TRBJ2-7): EAGVTQSPTHLIKTRGQQATLRCSPISGHTSVYWYQQALGLGLQFLLWYDEGEERNRGNFPPRFSGRQFPNYSSELNVNALELEDSALYLCASSDSTVTYEQYFGPGTRLTVT.

Only a few counts were recorded for this clone. The V gene is TRBV5-1, the J gene TRBJ1-2; D possibly corresponds to TRBD1 (5 bases). V lost 1 base to trimming and J lost 7 bases, with 11 bases between them. Germline loops: CDR1 SGHRS, CDR2 YFSETQ. The CDR3 extends over 13 amino acids. In DNA, the CDR3 is TGCGCCAGCAGCTTGTCTGGGGGGACTGGCTACACCTTC. This translates into CASSLSGGTGYTF.

This clone was detected only a few times. The chain employs TRBV28 and TRBJ2-1, with 8 bases that match TRBD2. Trimming cost V 3 bases and J 9 bases; bases outside gene matches: 7. Germline V CDR1 and CDR2: MDHEN, SYDVKM. This CDR3 spans 14 amino acids. The CDR3, as DNA: TGTGCCAGCAGTTTTAGGGTAGCGGGGAGTGAGCAGTTCTTC. Amino acid sequence: CASSFRVAGSEQFF. The whole variable domain, remainder taken from reference TRBV28 and TRBJ2-1, is DVKVTQSSRYLVKRTGEKVFLECVQDMDHENMFWYRQDPGLGLRLIYFSYDVKMKEKGDIPEGYSVSREKKERFSLILESASTNQTSMYLCASSFRVAGSEQFFGPGTRLTVL.

The CDR3 region has the DNA TGTGCCAGCAGCAAAGCCCCGGGTGAAGTTCCGAATGGCTACACCTTC. It translates to CASSKAPGEVPNGYTF. V is TRBV21-1 and J is TRBJ1-2. TRBV21-1 is annotated as a pseudogene. The CDR3 extends over 16 amino acids.

V and J are TRBV28 and TRBJ2-1, with D possibly called TRBD1 or TRBD2 (5 bases each). Per the germline V gene, CDR1 is MDHEN and CDR2 is SYDVKM. The CDR3 spans 12 residues. Trimming took 3 bases from V and 9 from J, leaving 9 bases between them. The CDR3 reads CASSFSGTEQFF. The CDR3 nucleotides are TGTGCCAGCAGTTTCTCAGGGACTGAGCAGTTCTTC.

This clone is classed as medium-sized (0.01 to 0.1%). V gene TRBV7-9 combines with J gene TRBJ2-2, with D unresolved. Germline-derived CDR1 and CDR2 are SEHNR and FQNEAQ (reference sequence). The CDR3 sequence is 12 residues long. V lost 5 bases and J lost 7, with 8 bases in between. For the CDR3, the DNA is TGTGCCAGCAGCCTTCAGGACGGGGAGCTGTTTTTT. Its translation: CASSLQDGELFF.

The chain links TRBV4-2 to TRBJ1-2; TRBD1 matches at 7 bases. J lost 7 bases, V lost 4 bases, and 9 bases had no gene match. This CDR3 is 14 amino acids long. The germline CDR1 and CDR2 sequences are LGHNA and YNFKEQ. This chain's CDR3 is CASSPGDSRSGYTF. CDR3 DNA sequence: TGTGCCAGCAGCCCGGGGGACAGTCGTTCTGGCTACACCTTC.

V and J are TRBV27 and TRBJ2-1; 11 bases match TRBD2. Germline-derived CDR1 and CDR2 are MNHEY and SMNVEV (reference sequence). The trim removed 7 bases at V and 8 bases at J, leaving 4 bases unmatched. CDR3 length: 13 amino acids. The CDR3 protein is CASIAGGGDEQFF. CDR3 sequence (DNA): TGTGCCAGCATAGCGGGAGGGGGCGATGAGCAGTTCTTC.

V and J are TRBV13 and TRBJ2-3, with TRBD2 matching over 7 bases. The J segment lost 2 bases and the V segment lost 5 bases, leaving 13 bases of the junction unmatched. Germline assignment: CDR1 PRHDT and CDR2 FYEKMQ (reference sequence). The CDR3 is 17 residues long. As DNA, the CDR3 is TGTGCCAGCAGCCGAGCCCATCTAGCGGTAAACACAGATACGCAGTATTTT. Protein: CASSRAHLAVNTDTQYF.

The V gene is TRBV28, the J gene TRBJ1-1; no clear D. The CDR3 consists of 16 residues. V was cut by 7 bases and J by 5 bases, with 23 bases left in between. Germline loops: CDR1 MDHEN, CDR2 SYDVKM. CDR3 amino acids: CASITPTSSPKTEAFF. The CDR3 DNA reads as TGTGCCAGCATAACCCCAACGAGTAGCCCGAAGACTGAAGCTTTCTTT.

The chain has TRBV11-2 and TRBJ2-1; TRBD2 aligns across 11 bases. The V gene end was trimmed by 0 bases and the J gene end by 4 bases; junction bases not matched to a gene: 2. Germline V gives CDR1 SGHAT, CDR2 FQNNGV. The CDR3 is made up of 16 amino acids. The CDR3 spells CASSLELAGVYNEQFF. In nucleotides, the CDR3 is TGTGCCAGCAGCTTAGAACTAGCGGGGGTTTACAATGAGCAGTTCTTC. Combining the CDR3 with reference TRBV11-2 and TRBJ2-1 gives the whole variable domain EAGVAQSPRYKIIEKRQSVAFWCNPISGHATLYWYQQILGQGPKLLIQFQNNGVVDDSQLPKDRFSAERLKGVDSTLKIQPAKLEDSAVYLCASSLELAGVYNEQFFGPGTRLTVL.

The gene calls are TRBV19 and TRBJ1-2; a weak D match, TRBD1 (6 bases). Trimming removed 3 bases at V and 3 bases at J, with 11 bases between. Germline CDR1 LNHDA, CDR2 SQIVND (reference sequence). The CDR3 has 14 amino acids. The CDR3 region is CASSIWGTHYGYTF. CDR3 nucleotides: TGTGCCAGTAGTATTTGGGGGACACACTATGGCTACACCTTC.